These T cell receptor beta chains were read from a single sample in a study of blood T cell repertoires in COVID-19. Clones were sequenced by immunoSEQ multiplex PCR, and TCRdb holds only the in-frame ones, with some missing. The sample has under 200,000 clones; over 70% are singletons. Sequenced material: peripheral blood. The source is a man aged 55 to 70 with active or convalescent COVID-19. Each CDR3 is given with its conserved first and last residue.

TRBV9,CASSALAGSTDTQYF
TRBV9,CASSPRTLANTGELFF
TRBV27,CASSLRTSGSWQETQYF
TRBV28,CASSRGQGSNGYTF
TRBV11-2,CASSLDSAGGAQYF
TRBV4-3,CASSQEAQGKTEKLFF
TRBV28,CASSSLLEGAEPLHF
TRBV5-1,CASSFGTSGYNEQFF
TRBV27,CASSLSGRADTQYF
TRBV12-3/TRBV12-4,CASSQTGSKAFF
TRBV5-8,CASSSTGGGYQPQHF
TRBV4-2,CASSQDLGANYGYTF
TRBV30,CAWILAGNTGELFF
TRBV10-3,CAISERQAPYEQYF
TRBV9,CASSVTTAASETQYF
TRBV28,CASSLSTGYGYGYTF
TRBV5-8,CASSLVAYSYEQYF
TRBV28,CASRGGRDPYEQYF
TRBV11-2,CASSLEGVAGYNEQFF
TRBV20-1,CSASYRMYSNQPQHF
TRBV5-4,CASSRKTGGENGYTF
TRBV28,CASSSTGVNYGYTF
TRBV13,CASSFAGTGTYNEQFF
TRBV4-3,CASSSLAGGGTGELFF
TRBV7-2,CASSSSGEGPETQYF
TRBV7-2,CASSLDPRSNEQFF
TRBV6-6,CASSYGQGTTNEKLFF
TRBV11-3,CASSPPGQWNTGELFF
TRBV7-8,CASSPGRAEAFF
TRBV28,CASSQEETQYF
TRBV29-1,CSVSSGLPNTGELFF
TRBV11-2,CASSPPGLAGLDEQYF
TRBV7-2,CASSLWAGETQYF
TRBV11-2,CASSSRTSGGNLQETQYF
TRBV4-3,CASSIGQVGYTF
TRBV7-3,CASSPGQIDNEQFF
TRBV2,CASSEDGNEQFF
TRBV7-9,CASSLGSYEQYF
TRBV21-1,CASSKAGAIAGVINEQFF
TRBV3-1/TRBV3-2,CASRPRDRVSYGYTF
TRBV15,CATSRGTGREVETQYF
TRBV18,CASSPPGQTLYEQYF
TRBV15,CATSRTGGRGGYTF
TRBV7-3,CASSRTSGNADTQYF